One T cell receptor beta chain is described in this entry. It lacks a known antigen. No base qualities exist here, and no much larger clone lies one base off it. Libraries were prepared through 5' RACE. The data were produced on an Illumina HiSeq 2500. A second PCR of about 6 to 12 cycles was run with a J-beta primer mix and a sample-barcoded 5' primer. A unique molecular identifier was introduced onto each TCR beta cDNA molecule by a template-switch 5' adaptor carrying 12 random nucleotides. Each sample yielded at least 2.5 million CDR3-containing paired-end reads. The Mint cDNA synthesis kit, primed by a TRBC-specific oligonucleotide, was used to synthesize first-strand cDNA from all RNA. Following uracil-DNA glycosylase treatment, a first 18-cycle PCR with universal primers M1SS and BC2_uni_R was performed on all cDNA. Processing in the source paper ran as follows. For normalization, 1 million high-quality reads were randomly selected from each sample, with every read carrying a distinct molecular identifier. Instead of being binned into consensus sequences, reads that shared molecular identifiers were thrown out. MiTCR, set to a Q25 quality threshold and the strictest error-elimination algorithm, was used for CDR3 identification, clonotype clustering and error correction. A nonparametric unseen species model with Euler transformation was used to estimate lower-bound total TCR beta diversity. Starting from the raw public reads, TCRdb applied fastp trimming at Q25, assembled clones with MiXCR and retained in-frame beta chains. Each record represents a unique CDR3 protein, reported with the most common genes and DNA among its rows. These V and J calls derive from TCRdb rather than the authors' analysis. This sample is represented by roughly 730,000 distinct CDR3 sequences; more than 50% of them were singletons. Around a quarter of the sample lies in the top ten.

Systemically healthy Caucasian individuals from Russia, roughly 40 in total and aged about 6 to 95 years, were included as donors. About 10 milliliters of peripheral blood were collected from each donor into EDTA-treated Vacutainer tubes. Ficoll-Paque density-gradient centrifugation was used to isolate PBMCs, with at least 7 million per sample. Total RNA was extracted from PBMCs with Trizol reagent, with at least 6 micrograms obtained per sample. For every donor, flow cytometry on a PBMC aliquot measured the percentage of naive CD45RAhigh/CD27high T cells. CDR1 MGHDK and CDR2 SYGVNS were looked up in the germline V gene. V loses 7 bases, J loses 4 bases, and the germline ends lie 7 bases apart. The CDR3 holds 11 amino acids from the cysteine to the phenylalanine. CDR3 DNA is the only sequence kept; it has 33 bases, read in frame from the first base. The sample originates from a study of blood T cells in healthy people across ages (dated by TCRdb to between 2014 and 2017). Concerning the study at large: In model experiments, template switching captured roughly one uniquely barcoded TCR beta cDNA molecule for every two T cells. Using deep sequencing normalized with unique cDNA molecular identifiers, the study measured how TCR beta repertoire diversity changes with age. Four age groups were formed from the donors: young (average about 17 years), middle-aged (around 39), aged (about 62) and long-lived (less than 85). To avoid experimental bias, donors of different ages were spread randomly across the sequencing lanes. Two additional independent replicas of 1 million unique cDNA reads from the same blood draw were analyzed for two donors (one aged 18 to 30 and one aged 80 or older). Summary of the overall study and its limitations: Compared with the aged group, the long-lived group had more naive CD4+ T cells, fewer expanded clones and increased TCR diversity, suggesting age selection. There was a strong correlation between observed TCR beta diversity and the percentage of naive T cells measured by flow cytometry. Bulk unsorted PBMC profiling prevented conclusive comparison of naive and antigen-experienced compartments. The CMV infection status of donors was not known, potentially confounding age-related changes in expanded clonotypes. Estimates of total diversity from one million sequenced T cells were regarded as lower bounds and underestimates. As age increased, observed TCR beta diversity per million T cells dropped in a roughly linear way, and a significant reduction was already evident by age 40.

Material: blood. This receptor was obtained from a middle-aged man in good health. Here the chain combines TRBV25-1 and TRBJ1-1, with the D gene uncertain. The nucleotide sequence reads TGTGCCAGCAAAAGGACCACTGAAGCTTTCTTT. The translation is CASKRTTEAFF.